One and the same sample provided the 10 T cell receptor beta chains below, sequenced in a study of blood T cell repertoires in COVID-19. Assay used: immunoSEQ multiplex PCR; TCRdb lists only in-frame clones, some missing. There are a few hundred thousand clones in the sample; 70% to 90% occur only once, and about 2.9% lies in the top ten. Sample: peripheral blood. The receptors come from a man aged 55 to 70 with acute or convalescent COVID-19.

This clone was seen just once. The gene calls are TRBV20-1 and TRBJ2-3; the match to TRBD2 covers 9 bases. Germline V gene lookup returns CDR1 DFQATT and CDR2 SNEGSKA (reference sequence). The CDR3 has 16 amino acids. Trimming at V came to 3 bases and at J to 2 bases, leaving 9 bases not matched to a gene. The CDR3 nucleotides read TGCAGTGCTAGTCAATTCCTAGCGGGGCTCACAGATACGCAGTATTTT. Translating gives CSASQFLAGLTDTQYF.

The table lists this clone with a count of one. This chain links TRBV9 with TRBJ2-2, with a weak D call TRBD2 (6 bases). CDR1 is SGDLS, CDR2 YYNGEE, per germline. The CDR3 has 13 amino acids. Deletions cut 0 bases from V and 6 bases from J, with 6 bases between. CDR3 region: CASSVGLAGELFF. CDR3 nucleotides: TGTGCCAGCAGCGTAGGACTAGCCGGGGAGCTGTTTTTT.

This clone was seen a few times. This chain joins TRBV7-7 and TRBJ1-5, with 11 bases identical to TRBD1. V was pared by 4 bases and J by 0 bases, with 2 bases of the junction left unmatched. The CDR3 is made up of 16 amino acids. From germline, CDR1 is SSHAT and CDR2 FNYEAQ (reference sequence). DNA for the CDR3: TGTGCCAGCAGCTGGGACAGGGGGTATAGCAATCAGCCCCAGCATTTT. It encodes CASSWDRGYSNQPQHF.

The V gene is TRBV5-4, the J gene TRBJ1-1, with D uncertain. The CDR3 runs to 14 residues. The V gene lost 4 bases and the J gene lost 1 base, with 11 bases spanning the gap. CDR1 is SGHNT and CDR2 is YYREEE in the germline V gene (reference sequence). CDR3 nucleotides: TGTGCCAGCAGCCTTCCCCCGGGGAACACTGAAGCTTTCTTT. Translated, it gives CASSLPPGNTEAFF.

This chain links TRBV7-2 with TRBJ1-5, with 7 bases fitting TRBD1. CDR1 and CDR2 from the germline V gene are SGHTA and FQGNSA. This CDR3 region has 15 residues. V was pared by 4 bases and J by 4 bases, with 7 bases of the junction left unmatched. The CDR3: CASSSQGGRNQPQHF. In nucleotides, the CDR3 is TGTGCCAGCAGCTCCCAGGGGGGTCGGAATCAGCCCCAGCATTTT.

The chain's CDR3 is CASSQGATGEDGYTF. The CDR3 DNA reads as TGTGCCAGCAGCCAAGGGGCGACAGGGGAGGATGGCTACACCTTC. The V gene is TRBV3-1 (or the pseudogene TRBV3-2), the J gene TRBJ1-2, with 8 nucleotides matching TRBD1. V trimming: 1 base; J trimming: 6 bases; junction bases outside the gene matches: 7. The germline gives CDR1 LGHDT, CDR2 YNNKEL (reference sequence). This CDR3 is 15 amino acids long.

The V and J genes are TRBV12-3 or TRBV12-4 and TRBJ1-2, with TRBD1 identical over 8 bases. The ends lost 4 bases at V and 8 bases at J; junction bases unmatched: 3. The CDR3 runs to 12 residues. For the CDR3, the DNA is TGTGCCAGCAGTTCCGGGACAGGCGGCTACACCTTC. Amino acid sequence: CASSSGTGGYTF.

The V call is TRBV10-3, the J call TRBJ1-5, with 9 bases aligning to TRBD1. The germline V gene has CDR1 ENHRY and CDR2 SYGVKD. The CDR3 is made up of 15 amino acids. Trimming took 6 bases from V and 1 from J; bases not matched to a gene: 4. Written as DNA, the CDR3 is TGTGCCATCAGAGCCGGGACAGGGAGCAATCAGCCCCAGCATTTT. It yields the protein CAIRAGTGSNQPQHF.

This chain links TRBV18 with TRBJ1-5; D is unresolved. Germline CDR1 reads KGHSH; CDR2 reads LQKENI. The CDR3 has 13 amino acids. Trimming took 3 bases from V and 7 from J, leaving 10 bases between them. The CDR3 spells CASSPVEGQPQHF. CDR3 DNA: TGTGCCAGCTCACCGGTTGAGGGCCAGCCCCAGCATTTT.

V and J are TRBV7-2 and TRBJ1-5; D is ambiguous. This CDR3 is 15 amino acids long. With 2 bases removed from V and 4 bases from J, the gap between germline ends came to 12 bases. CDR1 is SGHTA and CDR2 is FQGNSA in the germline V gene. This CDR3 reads CASSLSPGINQPQHF. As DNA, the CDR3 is TGTGCCAGCAGCTTATCCCCCGGGATTAATCAGCCCCAGCATTTT.